This section outlines one T cell receptor (beta chain) sequence together with its context. Clones were read by immunoSEQ multiplex PCR, and TCRdb kept only the in-frame ones, dropping some. The sample carries hundreds of thousands of clones, 70% to 90% recorded once. This record comes from a study of Ad26.COV2.S vaccination and SARS-CoV-2 variants. The treatment here: about 20 received Ad26.COV2.S at low or high dose, single or two shots; several received placebo; per-sample allocation not given. Day 63 following the first vaccine or placebo injection was when the samples were taken. Aged 18-55 years, donor was enrolled in Boston in about 2020. The germline gives CDR1 MNHEY, CDR2 SVGAGI. The CDR3 is made up of 13 amino acids. V lost 10 bases and J lost 1; bases outside the gene matches: 3.

The sample consisted of peripheral blood, taken in a trial of Ad26.COV2.S vaccine versus placebo. The rearrangement links TRBV6-5 to TRBJ2-2; 7 bases are a match to TRBD1. The source of this sequence is a person between 18 and 65 years old who received the Ad26.COV2.S COVID-19 vaccine or a placebo. CDR3: CATRQGNTGELFF. DNA for the CDR3: TGTGCCACCCGACAGGGGAACACCGGGGAGCTGTTTTTT.